This entry describes one TCR beta chain. This entry comes from a study of T cells in Graves' hyperthyroidism and ophthalmopathy. Those with hyperthyroidism were 18 to 65 years old, newly diagnosed, and ill for under 2 months. It was RNA transcripts that yielded the amplified TCR beta CDR3 regions. A first-round RT-PCR of the TCR CDR3 used the HTBI primer set. TCRdb processed the multiplex PCR reads anew with MiXCR; each CDR3 protein has one entry. The sample yields fewer than 110,000 distinct CDR3 sequences, roughly 50% seen once. The V end lost 2 bases, the J end lost 8 bases, and 12 bases lay between the germline ends. Germline lookup yields CDR1 ENHRY and CDR2 SYGVKD. This CDR3 has 13 amino acids.

Input material: blood. The rearrangement joins TRBV10-3 to TRBJ1-1; a possible D gene is TRBD1 (6 bases). The sequence derives from a man between 40 and 49 years old with Graves' hyperthyroidism. In DNA form, the CDR3 reads TGTGCCATCAGTGAGGCTAACAGGGACGAAGCTTTCTTT. This encodes CAISEANRDEAFF.